These T cell receptor beta chains were read from a single sample in a study of cytomegalovirus exposure and HLA in healthy donors. Here immunoSEQ multiplex PCR was the method, and the copy in TCRdb shows in-frame clones only, minus some. Of 240,000 or so clones detected, roughly 86% appear once; the ten largest clones hold about 1.2%. The sequenced sample consisted of PBMCs. The receptors stem from a woman in her 30s in good health and CMV-seropositive. CDR3s include the opening cysteine and the closing phenylalanine or tryptophan.

v_call: TRBV11-3
j_call: TRBJ2-1
cdr3_aa: CASSLRDEQFF

v_call: TRBV10-3
j_call: TRBJ2-1
cdr3_aa: CAISKREMGLEQFF

v_call: TRBV11-3
j_call: TRBJ2-7
cdr3_aa: CASSPGGGSSYEQYF

v_call: TRBV6-5
j_call: TRBJ2-1
cdr3_aa: CASSYVSGRSYNEQFF

v_call: TRBV7-9
j_call: TRBJ1-2
cdr3_aa: CASSLVEGYTF

v_call: TRBV5-1
j_call: TRBJ1-2
cdr3_aa: CASSLQGSVYGYTF

v_call: TRBV10-3
j_call: TRBJ2-7
cdr3_aa: CAIQAGKGSGSDEQYF

v_call: TRBV9
j_call: TRBJ1-1
cdr3_aa: CASSATTNTEAFF

v_call: TRBV27
j_call: TRBJ2-1
cdr3_aa: CASSSVAGGRYNEQFF

v_call: TRBV5-1
j_call: TRBJ2-1
cdr3_aa: CASSQDTGLDEQFF

v_call: TRBV19
j_call: TRBJ2-7
cdr3_aa: CASSDYTEQYF

v_call: TRBV30
j_call: TRBJ2-1
cdr3_aa: CAGLAYSYNEQFF

v_call: TRBV5-1
j_call: TRBJ2-3
cdr3_aa: CASSTGTGARTDTQYF

v_call: TRBV4-1
j_call: TRBJ2-2
cdr3_aa: CASSQSSGRATGELFF

v_call: TRBV6-6
j_call: TRBJ1-1
cdr3_aa: CASKQGGFTTEAFF

v_call: TRBV4-1
j_call: TRBJ2-1
cdr3_aa: CASSQGLAGSYNEQFF

v_call: TRBV4-2
j_call: TRBJ1-4
cdr3_aa: CASSLHPGQDNEKLFF

v_call: TRBV27
j_call: TRBJ1-2
cdr3_aa: CASSPWDRGLNYGGYTF

v_call: TRBV10-1
j_call: TRBJ2-1
cdr3_aa: CASSVTQGPVVQFF

v_call: TRBV18
j_call: TRBJ2-7
cdr3_aa: CASSPLAGVYEQYF

v_call: TRBV5-1
j_call: TRBJ2-5
cdr3_aa: CASSTPAGQGGETQYF

v_call: TRBV4-1
j_call: TRBJ1-1
cdr3_aa: CASSQVGHSEAFF

v_call: TRBV4-1
j_call: TRBJ2-1
cdr3_aa: CASSHPASGSMRVINEQFF

v_call: TRBV2
j_call: TRBJ1-3
cdr3_aa: CASSGYVSGNTIYF

v_call: TRBV5-1
j_call: TRBJ2-1
cdr3_aa: CASSPVGNEQFF

v_call: TRBV7-9
j_call: TRBJ1-4
cdr3_aa: CASSRQWRTATNEKLFF

v_call: TRBV27
j_call: TRBJ2-5
cdr3_aa: CASTSREGAEETQYF

v_call: TRBV2
j_call: TRBJ1-1
cdr3_aa: CASSDPRVMNTEAFF

v_call: TRBV11-2
j_call: TRBJ2-1
cdr3_aa: CASSLDSDNEQFF

v_call: TRBV30
j_call: TRBJ1-4
cdr3_aa: CAWSDNRGAVNEKLFF

v_call: TRBV29-1
j_call: TRBJ1-1
cdr3_aa: CSVTKGQGNTEAFF

v_call: TRBV2
j_call: TRBJ1-2
cdr3_aa: CASSPPGINYGYTF

v_call: TRBV27
j_call: TRBJ2-3
cdr3_aa: CASSLSGRGTDTQYF

v_call: TRBV9
j_call: TRBJ1-1
cdr3_aa: CASSVEPLTEAFF

v_call: TRBV30
j_call: TRBJ2-1
cdr3_aa: CAWSVQAGNEQFF

v_call: TRBV28
j_call: TRBJ1-2
cdr3_aa: CASSSRDSYYTF